These 15 T cell receptor beta chains were sequenced from one sample in a study of blood T cell repertoires in COVID-19. Sequenced by immunoSEQ multiplex PCR; TCRdb stores in-frame clones only, minus some. The sample lists some 99,000 clones, 80% occurring once. The sample taken for sequencing was peripheral blood. The source is a human donor in a cohort sampled during active or convalescent COVID-19.

This rearrangement joins TRBV25-1 to TRBJ1-6, with a possible D match to TRBD1 (6 bases). V lost 6 bases and J 9 bases, leaving 21 bases between the germline ends. CDR1 is MGHDK and CDR2 is SYGVNS in the germline V gene. The CDR3 length is 16 residues. The CDR3 here is CASRGGGGFVGSPLHF. The CDR3 bases are TGTGCCAGCAGGGGTGGGGGCGGCTTTGTAGGTTCACCCCTCCACTTT. Filled out from reference TRBV25-1 and TRBJ1-6, the complete variable domain reads EADIYQTPRYLVIGTGKKITLECSQTMGHDKMYWYQQDPGMELHLIHYSYGVNSTEKGDLSSESTVSRIRTEHFPLTLESARPSHTSQYLCASRGGGGFVGSPLHFGNGTRLTVT.

This rearrangement joins TRBV5-1 to TRBJ2-3; perhaps TRBD2 as D (6 bases). The germline gives CDR1 SGHRS, CDR2 YFSETQ. The CDR3 extends over 15 amino acids. The V end was cut by 2 bases, the J end by 1 base, with 11 bases between. This CDR3 is CASSLEGTRTDTQYF. The CDR3 coding sequence is TGCGCCAGCAGCTTAGAGGGGACTCGCACAGATACGCAGTATTTT.

The chain carries TRBV6-2 or TRBV6-3 and TRBJ1-2; 7 bases line up with TRBD1. After removal of 2 bases from V and 4 bases from J, the junction contained 16 bases not matched to a gene. Germline lookup yields CDR1 MNHEY and CDR2 SVGEGT. This CDR3 is built from 18 residues. The CDR3 DNA follows: TGTGCCAGCAGTTACGGTGACAGGGCGACAACCCCACGCTATGGCTACACCTTC. Translated: CASSYGDRATTPRYGYTF.

The chain uses TRBV6-6 and TRBJ2-1; tentative D call: TRBD2 (5 bases). Germline assignment: CDR1 MNHNY and CDR2 SVGAGI (reference sequence). V shed 5 bases and J shed 2 bases, with 16 bases lying between them. The CDR3 length is 16 residues. CDR3 loop: CASSRPPGVPYNEQFF. In DNA, the CDR3 is TGTGCCAGCAGTCGACCTCCCGGGGTCCCCTACAATGAGCAGTTCTTC.

V usage is TRBV19 and J usage is TRBJ1-3; 9 positions match TRBD1. Germline V CDR1 and CDR2: LNHDA, SQIVND (reference sequence). The CDR3 consists of 16 residues. V lost 3 bases to trimming and J lost 4 bases; unmatched junction nucleotides: 7. The CDR3 loop is CASSMLTGGTGNTIYF. CDR3 bases: TGTGCCAGTAGTATGCTGACAGGGGGAACCGGAAACACCATATATTTT.

The V gene is TRBV28, the J gene TRBJ1-5, with 12 bases matching TRBD1. Germline loops: CDR1 MDHEN, CDR2 SYDVKM. This CDR3 region has 16 residues. The J segment lost 6 bases and the V segment lost 8 bases, leaving 11 bases of the junction unmatched. The CDR3 sequence: CASRPSGQGARQPQHF. The CDR3 coding sequence is TGTGCCAGCCGACCCTCGGGACAGGGGGCGCGTCAGCCCCAGCATTTT.

V gene TRBV3-1 (or the pseudogene TRBV3-2) combines with J gene TRBJ2-3; TRBD1 agrees at 8 bases. V trimming: 0 bases; J trimming: 15 bases; junction bases outside the gene matches: 17. Germline loops: CDR1 LGHDT, CDR2 YNNKEL (reference sequence). The CDR3 consists of 16 residues. The CDR3 DNA is TGTGCCAGCAGCCAAGACCCCGGACAGGGTCCCCAAAATGAATATTTT. As protein: CASSQDPGQGPQNEYF.

This clone was found once. The rearrangement links TRBV28 to TRBJ1-6; possible D gene TRBD1, 6 bases. Germline V gene data show CDR1 as MDHEN and CDR2 as SYDVKM. V shed 6 bases and J shed 6 bases, with 6 bases lying between them. There are 12 residues in the CDR3. CDR3 DNA sequence: TGTGCCAGCAGGGACAGTAATTCACCCCTCCACTTT. Translation: CASRDSNSPLHF. Full variable domain (remainder filled in from reference TRBV28 and TRBJ1-6): DVKVTQSSRYLVKRTGEKVFLECVQDMDHENMFWYRQDPGLGLRLIYFSYDVKMKEKGDIPEGYSVSREKKERFSLILESASTNQTSMYLCASRDSNSPLHFGNGTRLTVT.

The rearrangement links TRBV24-1 to TRBJ2-3, with 11 bases that match TRBD2. The CDR3 spans 20 residues. V shed 5 bases, J shed 0 bases, and the junction held 15 bases outside the gene matches. Germline-derived CDR1 and CDR2 are KGHDR and SFDVKD. The CDR3 nucleotides are TGTGCCACCAGTGCCCTGCCCGGGACTAGCGGAGAACTTAGCACAGATACGCAGTATTTT. Translating gives CATSALPGTSGELSTDTQYF.

This clone is a singleton in its sample. The genes are TRBV2 and TRBJ2-7; a weak D match, TRBD1 (5 bases). Per the germline V gene, CDR1 is SNHLY and CDR2 is FYNNEI. The V end was cut by 5 bases, the J end by 7 bases, with 12 bases between. The CDR3 contains 12 residues. CDR3 in DNA: TGTGCCAGCAGTTCCGGACACCGTGAGCAGTACTTC. It yields the protein CASSSGHREQYF.

V gene TRBV27 combines with J gene TRBJ1-2; no firm D call. From germline, CDR1 is MNHEY and CDR2 SMNVEV (reference sequence). Trimming left V 5 bases short and J 8 bases short, with 15 bases between. CDR3 length: 13 residues. The CDR3 protein is CASSRRRQEGYTF. As DNA, the CDR3 is TGTGCCAGCAGTCGCAGGAGGCAGGAGGGCTACACCTTC.

The chain is built from TRBV19 and TRBJ1-6; tentative D call: TRBD1 (6 bases). In germline, CDR1 is LNHDA, CDR2 SQIVND (reference sequence). Trimming pared 7 bases from V and 9 bases from J, leaving 16 bases between. The CDR3 extends over 14 amino acids. The chain's CDR3 is CASKHRDISSPLHF. For the CDR3, the DNA is TGTGCCAGTAAGCACCGGGACATTTCTTCACCCCTCCACTTT.

The chain is built from TRBV28 and TRBJ2-7; perhaps TRBD1 as D (7 bases). Germline V gene sequence: CDR1 MDHEN, CDR2 SYDVKM. There are 18 residues in the CDR3. V gave up 5 bases and J gave up 4 bases, with 27 bases separating them. This CDR3 reads CASSPSTLGGGARYEQYF. The DNA of the CDR3 is TGTGCCAGCAGTCCCTCAACTCTAGGAGGGGGCGCGAGATACGAGCAGTACTTC.

The rearrangement links TRBV7-2 to TRBJ1-2, with D possibly being TRBD1 (6 bases). With 5 bases removed from V and 0 bases from J, the gap between germline ends came to 13 bases. This CDR3 has 15 amino acids. Germline assignment: CDR1 SGHTA and CDR2 FQGNSA. CDR3 bases: TGTGCCAGCAGCCCCGGACAGTACCCTAACTATGGCTACACCTTC. Its protein is CASSPGQYPNYGYTF.

The chain recombines TRBV11-2 with TRBJ2-2; possible D gene TRBD1, 6 bases. With 2 bases removed from V and 4 bases from J, the gap between germline ends came to 14 bases. Per germline, CDR1 SGHAT and CDR2 FQNNGV. The CDR3 runs to 16 residues. CDR3 region: CASSLLRGRSTGELFF. CDR3 coding DNA: TGTGCCAGCAGCTTACTCAGGGGTAGAAGCACCGGGGAGCTGTTTTTT.